This entry features one T cell receptor beta chain sequence. Its antigen is not identified. Other DNA sequences in the sample encode the same CDR3. The data are from a study of shared clonotypes between healthy human individuals. Study details: Every donor yielded three CD4 naive, three CD4 memory, two CD8 naive and one CD8 memory plate.

Trimming took 4 bases from V and 2 from J, leaving 6 bases between them. The germline gives CDR1 SQVTM, CDR2 ANQGSEA. There are 11 residues in the CDR3. Whole-study results and caveats: Estimated richness was generally greater in naive than memory subsets.

Splitting the CD4+ cells yielded a CD45RA+ naive subset and a CD45RA-negative memory subset. Sequenced by immunoSEQ multiplex PCR; TCRdb stores in-frame clones only, minus some. The sample lists millions of clones; around nine tenths were seen once. Sequences were obtained from naive CD4+ T cells sorted from blood. Sample subset: CD45RA+ positively selected. The chain joins TRBV29-1 to TRBJ2-7, with D unresolved. This receptor was identified in a young man in good health. DNA for the CDR3: TGCAGCGTTGGGGGTACCTACGAGCAGTACTTC. Its translation is CSVGGTYEQYF.